This T cell receptor beta chain was sequenced for a study of blood T cell repertoires in COVID-19. As for the study in general: Some COVID-19 samples were acute and others convalescent; all came from the United States, Italy and Spain. Sources were T cells, B-cell-depleted T cells, or PBMCs; the material itself was cDNA or gDNA.

Source study methods: Nucleated cell number was recorded as an estimate derived from reference gene primer amplification. Profiling relied on immunoSEQ multiplex PCR, and the TCRdb table lists in-frame clones only, not all of them. D and trimming come from the DNA, and the V and J calls and clone size come from that table. Altogether roughly 150,000 clones are present, 85% to 90% being singletons, with the ten largest covering over 2.5%. The CDR3 spans 14 residues. Trimming cost V 8 bases and J 8 bases; bases outside gene matches: 10. Germline V CDR1 and CDR2: GTSNPN, SVGIG (reference sequence). In its sample, this clone was seen once.

The sequence was obtained from a man aged 55-75 years with active or convalescent COVID-19. The V gene is TRBV30, the J gene TRBJ1-6; 9 nucleotides align to TRBD1. The specimen sequenced was peripheral blood. The DNA of the CDR3 is TGTGCCCTTCACGGACAGGGGAGAGATTCACCCCTCCACTTT. This translates into CALHGQGRDSPLHF.